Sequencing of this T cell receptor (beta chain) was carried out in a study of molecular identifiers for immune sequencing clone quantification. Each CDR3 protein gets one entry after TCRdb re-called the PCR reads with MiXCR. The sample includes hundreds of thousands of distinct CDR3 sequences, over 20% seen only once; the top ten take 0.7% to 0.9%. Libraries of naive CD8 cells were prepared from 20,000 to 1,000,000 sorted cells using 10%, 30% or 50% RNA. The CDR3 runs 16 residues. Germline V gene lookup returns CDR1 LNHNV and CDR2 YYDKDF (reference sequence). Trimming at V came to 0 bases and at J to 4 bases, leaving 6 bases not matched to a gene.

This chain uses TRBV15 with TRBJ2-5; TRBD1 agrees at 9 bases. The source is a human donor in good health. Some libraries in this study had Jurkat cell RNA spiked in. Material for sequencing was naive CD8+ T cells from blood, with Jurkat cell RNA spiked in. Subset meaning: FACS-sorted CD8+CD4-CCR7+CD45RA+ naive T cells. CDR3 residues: CATSRDLGQGIETQYF. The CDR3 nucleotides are TGTGCCACCAGCAGAGATCTCGGACAGGGGATAGAGACCCAGTACTTC.